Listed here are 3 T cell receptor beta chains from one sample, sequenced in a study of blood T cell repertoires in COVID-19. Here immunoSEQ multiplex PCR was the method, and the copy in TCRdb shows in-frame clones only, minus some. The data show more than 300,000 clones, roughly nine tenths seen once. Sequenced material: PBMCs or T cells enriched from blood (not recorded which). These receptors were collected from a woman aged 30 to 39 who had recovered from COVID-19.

CDR3 DNA sequence: TGTGCCAGCAGCTTAGAGGGGCAGCAACGCTCACCCCTCCACTTT. Translating gives CASSLEGQQRSPLHF. The rearrangement uses TRBV11-2 and TRBJ1-6; D possibly corresponds to TRBD1 (5 bases). V dropped 0 bases and J dropped 10 bases, with 13 bases sitting between them. CDR3 length equals 15 residues. The germline V gene has CDR1 SGHAT and CDR2 FQNNGV.

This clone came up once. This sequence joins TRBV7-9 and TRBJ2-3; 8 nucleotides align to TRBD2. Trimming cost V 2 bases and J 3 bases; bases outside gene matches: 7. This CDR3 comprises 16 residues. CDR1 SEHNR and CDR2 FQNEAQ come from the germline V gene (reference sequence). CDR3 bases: TGTGCCAGCAGCTTAAGGAGCGGGGGTGCTACAGATACGCAGTATTTT. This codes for CASSLRSGGATDTQYF.

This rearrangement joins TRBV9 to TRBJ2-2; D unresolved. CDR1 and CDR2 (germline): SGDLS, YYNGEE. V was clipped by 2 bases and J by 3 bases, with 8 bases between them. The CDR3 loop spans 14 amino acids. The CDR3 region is CASSVFGDTGELFF. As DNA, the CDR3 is TGTGCCAGCAGCGTTTTCGGTGACACCGGGGAGCTGTTTTTT.